The subject of this entry is one T cell receptor (beta chain). Its target is unknown. From germline, CDR1 is LNHDA and CDR2 SQIVND (reference sequence). This CDR3 region has 11 residues. The germline V and J ends were trimmed by 6 bases and 7 bases, with 9 bases remaining between them. The data are from a study of cytomegalovirus exposure and HLA in healthy donors. Study-wide points: There were 150 to 200 TCR beta chains listed as cytomegalovirus-associated.

The data were produced by immunoSEQ multiplex PCR, yet TCRdb's version contains in-frame clones alone and is incomplete. This sample has approximately 110,000 clones, with 94% found just once. The V gene is TRBV19, the J gene TRBJ1-2; TRBD1 might be the D (5 bases). Sequencing was done on a sample of PBMCs. This sequence was found in a woman aged 18-30 years in good health and CMV-seronegative. This CDR3 reads CASRGVLGYTF. The CDR3 nucleotides read TGTGCCAGTAGAGGGGTTCTTGGCTACACCTTC.